The source of this T cell receptor beta chain is a study of blood T cells in healthy people across ages. This CDR3 has 14 residues. V lost 0 bases, J lost 7 bases, and 15 bases lay in between. Germline CDR1 is SQVTM and CDR2 is ANQGSEA. Study-level points and caveats: While age rose, TCR beta diversity per million T cells dropped in a roughly linear way. Unsorted PBMC material precluded a definitive naive versus antigen-experienced comparison. More naive CD4+ cells and higher diversity marked long-lived donors relative to aged donors.

A J-beta primer mix and a sample-barcoded 5' primer were used in a second PCR of about 6 to 12 cycles. Through a template-switch adaptor with 12 random nucleotides, each cDNA molecule received a tag. TCRdb reanalysed the 5' RACE reads using MiXCR and keeps one entry per CDR3 protein. The sample has some 1,800,000 distinct CDR3 sequences; 35% to 50% are singletons. This clonotype was picked up many times. Antigen specificity is unknown. This chain uses TRBV29-1 with TRBJ1-2; a weak D match, TRBD1 (5 bases). The source of this sequence is a human donor in good health. The sequenced material came from blood. This chain's CDR3 is CSVEEGWGASGYTF. The CDR3 bases are TGCAGCGTTGAAGAAGGGTGGGGCGCGTCTGGCTACACCTTC.